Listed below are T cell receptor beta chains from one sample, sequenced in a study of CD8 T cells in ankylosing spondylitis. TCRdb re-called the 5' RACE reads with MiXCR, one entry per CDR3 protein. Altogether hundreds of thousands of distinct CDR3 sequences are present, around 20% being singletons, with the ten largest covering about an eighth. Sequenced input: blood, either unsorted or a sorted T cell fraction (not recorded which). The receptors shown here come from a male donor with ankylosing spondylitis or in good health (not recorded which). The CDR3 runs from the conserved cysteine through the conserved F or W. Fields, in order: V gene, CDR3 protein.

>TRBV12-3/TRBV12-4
CASSLAVGAHTEAFF
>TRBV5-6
CASSIHGGALYNEQFF
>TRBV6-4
CASSPRMVTYEQYF
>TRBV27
CASSHSVADTQYF
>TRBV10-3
CAISAKSGTGVHNEQFF
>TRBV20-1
CSADNPGLSSDTQYF
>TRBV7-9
CASSLPASGVTDTQYF
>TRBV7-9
CAGGGAWNEQFF
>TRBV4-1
CASSPIVGDGEQYF
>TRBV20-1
CSAIPGTADEQFF
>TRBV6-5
CASSYGQGHNEQFF
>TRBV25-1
CASSFLAGGPAYNEQFF
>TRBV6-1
CASKEGVSSYNEQFF
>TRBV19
CASSIWSGTGSYNEQFF
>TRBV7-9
CASSQPGQGADTQYF
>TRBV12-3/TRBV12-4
CASSDSGGEETQYF
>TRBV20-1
CSASEGTGELFF
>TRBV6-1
CASSPTSLLSTDTQYF
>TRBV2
CASRLAGGAEQYF
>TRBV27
CASSLYGAEQETQYF
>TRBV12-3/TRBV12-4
CASSLSGLAANEQFF
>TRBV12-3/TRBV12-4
CASSFWGSYNEQFF
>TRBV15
CATSRETSGGYEQYF